This record covers a single T cell receptor (beta chain). As yet, its antigen is unknown. This table comes from immunoSEQ multiplex PCR, and its TCRdb copy is limited to in-frame clones, with some not included. The data show 150,000 to 200,000 clones, approximately 94% seen once. The data derive from a study of T cell responses to AZD1222 COVID-19 vaccine. Looking at the study overall: Second-dose recipients at about 4 or about 12 weeks were treated as one pooled group.

The V gene end was trimmed by 3 bases and the J gene end by 4 bases; junction bases not matched to a gene: 2. The length of the CDR3 is 15 residues. The germline V gene has CDR1 SGHAT and CDR2 FQNNGV. General study points: Clonal diversity may have been underestimated in mostly white British donors. The CD4 TCRs associated with vaccination extended across spike and predominated at 160-218 and 743-854. After two AZD1222 doses, spike-specific TCR breadth and depth rose versus day 0.

The input for sequencing was peripheral blood, taken on day 0 of AZD1222 vaccination. The V call is TRBV11-2, the J call TRBJ2-2, with 10 bases matching TRBD2. This TCR came from an adult in good health. The CDR3 protein is CASSLGLASTGELFF. The CDR3 DNA follows: TGTGCCAGCAGCTTGGGACTAGCGAGCACCGGGGAGCTGTTTTTT.